This is a list of T cell receptor beta chains from one sample in a study of human T cells and chemical hapten exposure. TCRdb processed the RACE reads anew with MiXCR; each CDR3 protein has one entry. The sample lists fewer than 300,000 distinct CDR3 sequences; 7.5% to 9% were seen once. Specimen: whole blood, collected in connection with sensitization to the hapten diphenylcyclopropenone (DPC). The receptors shown here come from a man between 18 and 35 years old with alopecia areata. Some clones in this sample may be carry-over from other donors' samples. The CDR3 runs from the conserved cysteine through the conserved F or W. A D gene is named only where the DNA matches it firmly. The size field is filled for only some rows; it gives once, few, many or a size class.

clone_size j_call d_call v_call cdr3_nt cdr3_aa
- TRBJ2-3 - TRBV6-2/TRBV6-3 TGTGCCAGCAGCCTAACCGGGACCCTCCTCACAGATACGCAGTATTTT CASSLTGTLLTDTQYF
- TRBJ2-3 - TRBV9 TGTGCCAGCAGCCCCCGGAGCGGGGCAGGGGGAACGGATACGCAGTATTTT CASSPRSGAGGTDTQYF
few TRBJ2-3 - TRBV2 TGTGCCACCCTCGACTGGCTCCGCAATACGCAGTATTTT CATLDWLRNTQYF
few TRBJ2-1 - TRBV28 TGTGCCAGCAGCCCCCCCGCGGGGTCCTACAATGAGCAGTTCTTC CASSPPAGSYNEQFF
many TRBJ2-5 TRBD2 TRBV12-3/TRBV12-4 TGTGCCACTAGTTTCGGGGGGTTCGAGACCCAGTACTTC CATSFGGFETQYF
few TRBJ2-2 - TRBV6-5 TGTGCCAGCAGTTACGACTCTGGGATCACCGGGGAGCTGTTTTTT CASSYDSGITGELFF
- TRBJ1-1 - TRBV20-1 TGCAGTGCCACCTCCCCCGGGCACAGGGAAGACACTGAAGCTTTCTTT CSATSPGHREDTEAFF
few TRBJ2-3 - TRBV20-1 TGCAGTGCCCAGAAACGGATCCTCACAGATACGCAGTATTTT CSAQKRILTDTQYF
- TRBJ2-1 TRBD2 TRBV6-2/TRBV6-3 TGTGCCAGCAGTACCCCGGGACTAGCGGGGGGCCGCAATGAGCAGTTCTTC CASSTPGLAGGRNEQFF
few TRBJ1-1 - TRBV7-9 TGTGCCAGCAGCTCTGGACAGAGTGAAGCTTTCTTT CASSSGQSEAFF
few TRBJ2-1 - TRBV9 TGTGCCAGCAGCGGCGGGACAGCCTACAATGAGCAGTTCTTC CASSGGTAYNEQFF
- TRBJ1-1 - TRBV6-6 TGTGCCAGCACCGACTCCAGGGGATTTAGCACTGAAGCTTTCTTT CASTDSRGFSTEAFF
few TRBJ1-1 - TRBV4-3 TGCGCCAGCAGCCAAGCGACAGAGAACACTGAAGCTTTCTTT CASSQATENTEAFF
- TRBJ2-3 - TRBV7-3 TGTGCCAGCAGCTTGGACCTGAGAGATACGCAGTATTTT CASSLDLRDTQYF
many TRBJ1-1 - TRBV10-3 TGTGCCATCAGTGCTCAGGGTTCGGGCAACACTGAAGCTTTCTTT CAISAQGSGNTEAFF
- TRBJ2-5 - TRBV5-1 TGCGCCAGCAGCTTGGCCGGCTCAGGTTTACCGCAAGAGACCCAGTACTTC CASSLAGSGLPQETQYF
many TRBJ1-5 - TRBV2 TGTGCCAGCAGCGGCGGGGCGGAGAGCAATCAGCCCCAGCATTTT CASSGGAESNQPQHF
few TRBJ2-7 TRBD1 TRBV29-1 TGCAGCGCCGCCCCGGGACAGGGACCCTACGAGCAGTACTTC CSAAPGQGPYEQYF
few TRBJ2-7 - TRBV25-1 TGTGCCAGCACCCTAGGGGCAGACTACGAGCAGTACTTC CASTLGADYEQYF
few TRBJ2-2 TRBD1 TRBV7-8 TGTGCCAGCAGCCAGGGACAGGGTATCACCGGGGAGCTGTTTTTT CASSQGQGITGELFF
- TRBJ2-5 - TRBV5-1 TGCGCCAGCAGCTTGGTAGTATGGAGGGAAGAGACCCAGTACTTC CASSLVVWREETQYF
many TRBJ2-2 - TRBV6-2/TRBV6-3 TGTGCCAGCAGTTACTCTCCCGGGGAGCTGTTTTTT CASSYSPGELFF
- TRBJ1-2 TRBD1 TRBV6-6 TGTGCCAGCAGTTCTAGGACAGGGCGTGTTTCCTCGACCTACACCTTC CASSSRTGRVSSTYTF
many TRBJ1-2 TRBD1 TRBV7-2 TGTGCCAGCAGCTCCACCCGGGGACAGTTGAAATATGGCTACACCTTC CASSSTRGQLKYGYTF
few TRBJ2-5 - TRBV9 TGTGCCAGCAGCGTAGCTACTTCTAGTGCCGAGACCCAGTACTTC CASSVATSSAETQYF
- TRBJ1-6 - TRBV7-9 TGTGCCAGCAGCGCGTCCAATTCACCCCTCCACTTT CASSASNSPLHF
many TRBJ2-5 - TRBV11-2 TGTGCCAGCAGCTCGAAACAGTACCAAGAGACCCAGTACTTC CASSSKQYQETQYF
- TRBJ2-3 TRBD2 TRBV7-9 TGTGCCAGCAGCTCAAGACTAGCGAGAAGCACAGATACGCAGTATTTT CASSSRLARSTDTQYF
- TRBJ1-3 - TRBV9 TGTGCCAGCAGTCCCAGGGTTAACCCTGGAAACACCATATATTTT CASSPRVNPGNTIYF
- TRBJ1-1 - TRBV28 TGTGCCAGCAGTTTACTCGACGGGTCGCCTCGACATGGAATGAACACTGAAGCTTTCTTT CASSLLDGSPRHGMNTEAFF
few TRBJ2-5 TRBD2 TRBV6-5 TGTGCCAGCAGTTACACTAGCGGGGGAGTTGAGACCCAGTACTTC CASSYTSGGVETQYF
- TRBJ1-2 TRBD1 TRBV11-2 TGTGCCAGCAGCCCCAGCTTTTTACAGGGGATTAACTATGGCTACACCTTC CASSPSFLQGINYGYTF
few TRBJ2-2 - TRBV7-8 TGTGCCAGCAGCCCCACGACCGGCGGGGAGCTGTTTTTT CASSPTTGGELFF
- TRBJ2-1 - TRBV5-1 TGCGCCAGCAGCTTGCTAGCAGGCTTAAAGGGTGAGCAGTTCTTC CASSLLAGLKGEQFF
- TRBJ1-2 TRBD1 TRBV18 TGTGCCAGCTTCGGACAGGACCTTAACTATGGCTACACCTTC CASFGQDLNYGYTF
few TRBJ1-1 - TRBV7-3 TGTGCCAGCAGCTTTACTCGGGACCTTAGGCGCACTGAAGCTTTCTTT CASSFTRDLRRTEAFF
many TRBJ2-6 - TRBV12-3/TRBV12-4 TGTGCCAGCAGTTTAGCGCGTTCAGGTGGGGCCAACGTCCTGACTTTC CASSLARSGGANVLTF
few TRBJ1-6 - TRBV5-6 TGTGCCAGCAGCCGCAGCGACCGGAGCTCCTATAATTCACCCCTCCACTTT CASSRSDRSSYNSPLHF
- TRBJ1-2 - TRBV12-3/TRBV12-4 TGTGCCAGCAGCAGACCGTTGAAGGACAGAGAGAATGCTAACTATGGCTACACCTTC CASSRPLKDRENANYGYTF
many TRBJ1-5 - TRBV20-1 TGCAGTGCTACGCAGGGCTTAGGGCCCCAGCATTTT CSATQGLGPQHF
many TRBJ2-2 - TRBV20-1 TGCAGTGCTAGAGAGGTGTCGGGCACCGGGGAGCTGTTTTTT CSAREVSGTGELFF
- TRBJ1-1 - TRBV11-1 TGTGCCAGCAGCCACCGCCCGATGAACACTGAAGCTTTCTTT CASSHRPMNTEAFF
- TRBJ2-1 - TRBV14 TGTGCCAGCAGCCGGAGTAACAATGAGCAGTTCTTC CASSRSNNEQFF
- TRBJ1-1 - TRBV29-1 TGCAGCGTTGAGGCGGCACTGAACACTGAAGCTTTCTTT CSVEAALNTEAFF
- TRBJ1-1 - TRBV7-2 TGTGCCAGCAGCTTAGCAGTGACTGAAGCTTTCTTT CASSLAVTEAFF
- TRBJ1-2 TRBD1 TRBV5-1 TGCGCCAGCAGCACCGGACAGGCCTATGGCTACACCTTC CASSTGQAYGYTF
many TRBJ2-7 TRBD1 TRBV9 TGTGCCAGCAGCGCGGGACAGGCTTGGGACGAGCAGTACTTC CASSAGQAWDEQYF
- TRBJ1-5 - TRBV12-3/TRBV12-4 TGTGCCAGCAGTCACCCGGGGGCACAGCCCCAGCATTTT CASSHPGAQPQHF
few TRBJ1-6 - TRBV12-3/TRBV12-4 TGTGCCAGCAGTTTAGTATCAGGGTTTAATTCACCCCTCCACTTT CASSLVSGFNSPLHF
few TRBJ2-7 TRBD2 TRBV4-1 TGCGCCAGCAGCCAAGAGCGGCGGGGGGGCCGCTACGAGCAGTACTTC CASSQERRGGRYEQYF